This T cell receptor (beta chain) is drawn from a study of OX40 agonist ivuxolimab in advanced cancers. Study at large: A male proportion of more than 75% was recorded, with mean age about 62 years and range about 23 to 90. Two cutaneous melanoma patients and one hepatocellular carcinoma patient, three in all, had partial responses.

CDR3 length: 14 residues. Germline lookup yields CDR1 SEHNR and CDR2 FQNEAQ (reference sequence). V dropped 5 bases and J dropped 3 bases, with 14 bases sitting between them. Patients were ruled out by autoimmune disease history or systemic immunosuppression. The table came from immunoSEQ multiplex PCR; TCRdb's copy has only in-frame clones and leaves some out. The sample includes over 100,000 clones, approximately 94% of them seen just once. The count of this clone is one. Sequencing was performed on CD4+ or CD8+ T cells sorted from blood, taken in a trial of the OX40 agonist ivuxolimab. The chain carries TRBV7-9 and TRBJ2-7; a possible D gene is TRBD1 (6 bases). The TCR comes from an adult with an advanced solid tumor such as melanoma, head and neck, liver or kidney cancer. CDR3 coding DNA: TGTGCCAGCAGCCCCGGGACAAGAGTCTACGAGCAGTACTTC. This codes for CASSPGTRVYEQYF.